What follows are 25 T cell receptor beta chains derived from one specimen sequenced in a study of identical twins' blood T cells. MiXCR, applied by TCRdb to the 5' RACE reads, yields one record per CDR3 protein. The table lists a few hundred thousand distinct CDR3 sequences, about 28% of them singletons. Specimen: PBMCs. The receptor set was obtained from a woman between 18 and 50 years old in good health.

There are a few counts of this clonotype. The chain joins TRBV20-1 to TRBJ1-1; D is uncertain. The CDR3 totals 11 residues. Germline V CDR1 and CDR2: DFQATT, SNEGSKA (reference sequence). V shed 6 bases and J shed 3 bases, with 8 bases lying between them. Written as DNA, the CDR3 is TGCAGTGCCCCCAAGGACACTGAAGCTTTCTTT. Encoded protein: CSAPKDTEAFF.

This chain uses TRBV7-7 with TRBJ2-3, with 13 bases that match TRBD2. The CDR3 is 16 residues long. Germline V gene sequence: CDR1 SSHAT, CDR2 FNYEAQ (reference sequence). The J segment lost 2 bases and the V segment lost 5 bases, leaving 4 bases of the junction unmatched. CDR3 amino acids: CASSKGLAGSTDTQYF. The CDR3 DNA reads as TGTGCCAGCAGCAAGGGACTAGCGGGATCCACAGATACGCAGTATTTT.

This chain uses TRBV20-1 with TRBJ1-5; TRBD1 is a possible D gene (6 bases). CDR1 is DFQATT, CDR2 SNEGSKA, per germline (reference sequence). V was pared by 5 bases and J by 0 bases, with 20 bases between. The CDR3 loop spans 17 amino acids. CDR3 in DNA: TGCAGTGCTCCCTTCAGGGGAGAGGTTTATAGCAATCAGCCCCAGCATTTT. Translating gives CSAPFRGEVYSNQPQHF.

CDR3 sequence reads: CAISEITGYGYTF. The CDR3 DNA sequence: TGTGCCATCAGTGAGATTACGGGTTATGGCTACACCTTC. The chain links TRBV10-3 to TRBJ1-2; D remains ambiguous. Germline V gene lookup returns CDR1 ENHRY and CDR2 SYGVKD. The CDR3 has 13 residues. The V gene lost 2 bases and the J gene lost 5 bases, with 9 bases spanning the gap.

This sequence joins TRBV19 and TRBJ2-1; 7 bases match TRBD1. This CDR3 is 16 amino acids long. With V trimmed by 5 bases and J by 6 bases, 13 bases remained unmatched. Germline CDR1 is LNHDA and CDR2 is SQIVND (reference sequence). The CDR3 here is CASSQPPGTVGNEQFF. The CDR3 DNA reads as TGTGCCAGTAGTCAGCCGCCCGGGACAGTGGGCAATGAGCAGTTCTTC.

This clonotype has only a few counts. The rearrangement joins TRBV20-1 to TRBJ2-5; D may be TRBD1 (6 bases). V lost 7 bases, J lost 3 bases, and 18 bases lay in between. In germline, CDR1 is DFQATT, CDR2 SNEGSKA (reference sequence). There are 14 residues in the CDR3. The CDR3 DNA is TGCAGTGGCCGAGAACAGGGTATCAAAGAGACCCAGTACTTC. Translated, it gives CSGREQGIKETQYF.

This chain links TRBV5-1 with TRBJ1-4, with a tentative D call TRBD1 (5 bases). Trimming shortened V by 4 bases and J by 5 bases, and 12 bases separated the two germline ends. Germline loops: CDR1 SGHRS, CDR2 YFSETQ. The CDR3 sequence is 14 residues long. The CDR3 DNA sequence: TGCGCCAGCAGCATCGACAGCCCGAATGAAAAACTGTTTTTT. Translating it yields CASSIDSPNEKLFF. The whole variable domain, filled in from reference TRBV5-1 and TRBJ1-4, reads KAGVTQTPRYLIKTRGQQVTLSCSPISGHRSVSWYQQTPGQGLQFLFEYFSETQRNKGNFPGRFSGRQFSNSRSEMNVSTLELGDSALYLCASSIDSPNEKLFFGSGTQLSVL.

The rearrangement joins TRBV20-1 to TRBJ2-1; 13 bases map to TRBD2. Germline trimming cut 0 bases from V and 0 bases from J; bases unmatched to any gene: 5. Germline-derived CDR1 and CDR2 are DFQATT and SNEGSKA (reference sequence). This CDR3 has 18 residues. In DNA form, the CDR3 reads TGCAGTGCTAGAGAAGGACTAGCGGGAGCTTTCTCCTACAATGAGCAGTTCTTC. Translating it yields CSAREGLAGAFSYNEQFF.

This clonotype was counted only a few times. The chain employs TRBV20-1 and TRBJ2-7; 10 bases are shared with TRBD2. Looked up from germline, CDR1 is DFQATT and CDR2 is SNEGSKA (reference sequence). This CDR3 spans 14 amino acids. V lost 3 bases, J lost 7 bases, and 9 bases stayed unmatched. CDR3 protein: CSASSGGPLREQYF. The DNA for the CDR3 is TGCAGTGCTAGTAGCGGGGGGCCCCTTAGGGAGCAGTACTTC.

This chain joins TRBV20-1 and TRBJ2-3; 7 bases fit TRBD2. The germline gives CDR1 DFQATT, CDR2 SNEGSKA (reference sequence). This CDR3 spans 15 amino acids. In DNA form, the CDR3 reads TGCAGCCTGTTGGGAGCTGGCGGGAGTCCAGATACGCAGTATTTT. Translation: CSLLGAGGSPDTQYF.

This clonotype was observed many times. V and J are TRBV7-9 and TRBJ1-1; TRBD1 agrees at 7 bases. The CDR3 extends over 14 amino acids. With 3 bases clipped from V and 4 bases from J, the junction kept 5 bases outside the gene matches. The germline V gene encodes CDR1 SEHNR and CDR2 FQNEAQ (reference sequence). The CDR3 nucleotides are TGTGCCAGCAGCTTGGAGCAGGGGGGCACTGAAGCTTTCTTT. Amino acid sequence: CASSLEQGGTEAFF.

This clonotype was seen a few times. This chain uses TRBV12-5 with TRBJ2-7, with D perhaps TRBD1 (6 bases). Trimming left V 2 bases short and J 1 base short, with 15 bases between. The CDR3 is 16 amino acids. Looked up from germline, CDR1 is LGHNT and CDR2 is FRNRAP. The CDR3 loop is CASGLRVTGPSYEQYF. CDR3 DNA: TGTGCTAGTGGTTTGAGAGTGACAGGTCCGTCCTACGAGCAGTACTTC.

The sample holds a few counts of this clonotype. The CDR3 sequence: CSVYPGLTNEQFF. In DNA form, the CDR3 reads TGCAGCGTCTACCCGGGACTAACAAATGAGCAGTTCTTC. The chain links TRBV29-1 to TRBJ2-1, with TRBD2 identical over 7 bases. The CDR3 sequence is 13 residues long. After removal of 6 bases from V and 7 bases from J, the junction contained 9 bases not matched to a gene. Germline lookup yields CDR1 SQVTM and CDR2 ANQGSEA.

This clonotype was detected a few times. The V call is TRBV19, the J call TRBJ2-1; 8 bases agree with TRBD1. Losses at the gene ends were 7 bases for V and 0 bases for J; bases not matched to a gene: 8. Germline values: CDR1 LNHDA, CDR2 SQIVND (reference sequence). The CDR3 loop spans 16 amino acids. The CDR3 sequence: CASISPTGDSYNEQFF. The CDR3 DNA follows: TGTGCCAGTATCTCACCGACAGGGGACTCCTACAATGAGCAGTTCTTC.

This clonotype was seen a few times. CDR3 amino acids: CSVESQTGKGYGYTF. In DNA form, the CDR3 reads TGCAGCGTTGAAAGTCAGACAGGGAAGGGCTATGGCTACACCTTC. This chain connects TRBV29-1 to TRBJ1-2; the match to TRBD1 covers 7 bases. Germline V lookup: CDR1 SQVTM, CDR2 ANQGSEA. J gave up 4 bases and V 2 bases, and 10 bases lay outside the gene matches. The CDR3 spans 15 residues. Looking up the rest from reference TRBV29-1 and TRBJ1-2 gives the full variable domain: SAVISQKPSRDICQRGTSLTIQCQVDSQVTMMFWYRQQPGQSLTLIATANQGSEATYESGFVIDKFPISRPNLTFSTLTVSNMSPEDSSIYLCSVESQTGKGYGYTFGSGTRLTVV.

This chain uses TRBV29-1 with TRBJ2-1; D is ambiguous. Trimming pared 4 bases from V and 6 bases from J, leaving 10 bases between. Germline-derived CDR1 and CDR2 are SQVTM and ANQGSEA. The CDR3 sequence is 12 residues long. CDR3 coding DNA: TGCAGCGTTGCCAAGTCGGGCAATGAGCAGTTCTTC. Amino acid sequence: CSVAKSGNEQFF.

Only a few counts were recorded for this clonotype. For the CDR3, the DNA is TGTGCCAGCAATCCCCATGATACCCACCCGACGAAGGGCACAGATACGCAGTATTTT. Translated, it gives CASNPHDTHPTKGTDTQYF. V and J are TRBV12-3 or TRBV12-4 and TRBJ2-3; unclear D gene. Trimming left V 7 bases short and J 1 base short, with 27 bases between. CDR3 length: 19 amino acids.

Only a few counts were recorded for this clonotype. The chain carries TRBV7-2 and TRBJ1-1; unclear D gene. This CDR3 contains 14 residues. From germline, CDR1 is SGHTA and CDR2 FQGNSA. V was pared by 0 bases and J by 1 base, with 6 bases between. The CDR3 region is CASSLASGNTEAFF. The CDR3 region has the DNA TGTGCCAGCAGCTTAGCCTCGGGGAACACTGAAGCTTTCTTT.

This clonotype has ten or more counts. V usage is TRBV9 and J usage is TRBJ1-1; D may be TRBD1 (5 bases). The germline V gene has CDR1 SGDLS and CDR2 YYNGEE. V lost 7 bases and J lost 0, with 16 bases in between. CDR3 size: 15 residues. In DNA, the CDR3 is TGTGCCAGCGGGGCAGGCGCTCTTCTGAACACTGAAGCTTTCTTT. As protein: CASGAGALLNTEAFF.

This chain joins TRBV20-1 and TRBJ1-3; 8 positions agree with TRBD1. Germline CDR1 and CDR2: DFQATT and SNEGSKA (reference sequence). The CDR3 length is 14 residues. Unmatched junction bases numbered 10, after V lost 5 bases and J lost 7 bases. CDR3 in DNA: TGCAGTGCTCCGGTGACAGGGGAAGGGAACACCATATATTTT. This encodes CSAPVTGEGNTIYF.

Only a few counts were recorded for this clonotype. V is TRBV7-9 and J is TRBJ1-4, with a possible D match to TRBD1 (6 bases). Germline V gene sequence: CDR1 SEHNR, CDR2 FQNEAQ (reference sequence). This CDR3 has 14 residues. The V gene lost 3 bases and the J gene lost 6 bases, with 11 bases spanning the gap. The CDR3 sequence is CASSFAQGHEKLFF. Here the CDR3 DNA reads TGTGCCAGCAGCTTTGCACAGGGACATGAAAAACTGTTTTTT.

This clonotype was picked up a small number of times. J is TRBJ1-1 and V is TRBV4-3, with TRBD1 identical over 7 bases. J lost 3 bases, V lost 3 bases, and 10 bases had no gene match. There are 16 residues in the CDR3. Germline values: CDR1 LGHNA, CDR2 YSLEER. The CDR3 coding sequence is TGCGCCAGCAGCCACGTGACAGGGATAGATGACACTGAAGCTTTCTTT. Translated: CASSHVTGIDDTEAFF.

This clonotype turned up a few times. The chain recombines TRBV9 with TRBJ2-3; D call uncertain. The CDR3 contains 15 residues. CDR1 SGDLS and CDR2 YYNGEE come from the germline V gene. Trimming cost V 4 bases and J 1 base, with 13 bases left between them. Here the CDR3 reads CASSPTFTRTDTQYF. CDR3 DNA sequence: TGTGCCAGCAGCCCTACCTTCACACGCACAGATACGCAGTATTTT.

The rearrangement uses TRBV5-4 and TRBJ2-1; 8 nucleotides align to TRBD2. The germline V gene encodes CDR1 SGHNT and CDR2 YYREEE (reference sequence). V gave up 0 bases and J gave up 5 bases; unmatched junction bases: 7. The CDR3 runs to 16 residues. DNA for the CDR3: TGTGCCAGCAGCTTGGCCGGGCGGGGGGATGACAATGAGCAGTTCTTC. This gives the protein CASSLAGRGDDNEQFF. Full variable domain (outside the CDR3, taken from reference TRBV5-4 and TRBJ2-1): ETGVTQSPTHLIKTRGQQVTLRCSSQSGHNTVSWYQQALGQGPQFIFQYYREEENGRGNFPPRFSGLQFPNYSSELNVNALELDDSALYLCASSLAGRGDDNEQFFGPGTRLTVL.

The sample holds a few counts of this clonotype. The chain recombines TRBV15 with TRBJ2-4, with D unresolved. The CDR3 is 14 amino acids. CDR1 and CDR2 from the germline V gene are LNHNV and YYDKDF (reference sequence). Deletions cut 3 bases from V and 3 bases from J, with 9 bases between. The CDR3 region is CATSSRAIKNIQYF. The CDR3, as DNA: TGTGCCACCAGCAGTAGGGCTATCAAAAACATTCAGTACTTC. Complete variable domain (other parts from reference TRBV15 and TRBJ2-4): DAMVIQNPRYQVTQFGKPVTLSCSQTLNHNVMYWYQQKSSQAPKLLFHYYDKDFNNEADTPDNFQSRRPNTSFCFLDIRSPGLGDTAMYLCATSSRAIKNIQYFGAGTRLSVL.